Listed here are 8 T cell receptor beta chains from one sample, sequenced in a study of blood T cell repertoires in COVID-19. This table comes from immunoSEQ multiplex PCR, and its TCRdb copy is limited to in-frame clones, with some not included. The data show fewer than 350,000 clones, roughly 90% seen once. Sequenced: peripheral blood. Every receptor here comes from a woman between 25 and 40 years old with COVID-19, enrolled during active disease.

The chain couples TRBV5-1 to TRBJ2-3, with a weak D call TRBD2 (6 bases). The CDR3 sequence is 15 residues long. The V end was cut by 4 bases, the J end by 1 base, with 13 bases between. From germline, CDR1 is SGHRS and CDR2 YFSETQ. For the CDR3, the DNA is TGCGCCAGCAGCCCCGGGACTCCGGGCACAGATACGCAGTATTTT. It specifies CASSPGTPGTDTQYF. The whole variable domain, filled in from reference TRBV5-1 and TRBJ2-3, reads KAGVTQTPRYLIKTRGQQVTLSCSPISGHRSVSWYQQTPGQGLQFLFEYFSETQRNKGNFPGRFSGRQFSNSRSEMNVSTLELGDSALYLCASSPGTPGTDTQYFGPGTRLTVL.

In nucleotides, the CDR3 is TGTGCCAGCTGGCCTAGCGCTACTAGCACAGATACGCAGTATTTT. Amino acids: CASWPSATSTDTQYF. The chain joins TRBV6-6 to TRBJ2-3, with a tentative D call TRBD2 (6 bases). Trimming removed 8 bases from V and 0 bases from J, with 15 bases in between. Germline V gene lookup returns CDR1 MNHNY and CDR2 SVGAGI (reference sequence). The CDR3 is 15 residues long.

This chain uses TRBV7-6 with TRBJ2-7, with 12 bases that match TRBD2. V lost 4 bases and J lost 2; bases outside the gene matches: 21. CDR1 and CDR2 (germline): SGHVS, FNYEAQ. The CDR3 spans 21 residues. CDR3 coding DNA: TGTGCCAGCAGCTCGAGATCGAATCTAGCGGGAGGGCCTTTGACCCCCTACGAGCAGTACTTC. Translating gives CASSSRSNLAGGPLTPYEQYF.

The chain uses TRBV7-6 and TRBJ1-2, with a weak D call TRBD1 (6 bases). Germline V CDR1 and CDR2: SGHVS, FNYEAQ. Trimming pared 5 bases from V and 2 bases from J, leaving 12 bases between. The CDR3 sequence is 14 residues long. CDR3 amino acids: CASSQERGNYGYTF. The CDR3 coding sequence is TGTGCCAGCAGCCAAGAGAGGGGGAACTATGGCTACACCTTC.

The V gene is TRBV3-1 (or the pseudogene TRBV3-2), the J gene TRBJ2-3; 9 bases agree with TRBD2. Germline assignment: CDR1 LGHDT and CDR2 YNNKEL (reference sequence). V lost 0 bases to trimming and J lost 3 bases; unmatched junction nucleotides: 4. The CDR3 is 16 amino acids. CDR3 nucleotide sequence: TGTGCCAGCAGCCAAGACCTAGCGGGAAGGACAGATACGCAGTATTTT. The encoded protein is CASSQDLAGRTDTQYF.

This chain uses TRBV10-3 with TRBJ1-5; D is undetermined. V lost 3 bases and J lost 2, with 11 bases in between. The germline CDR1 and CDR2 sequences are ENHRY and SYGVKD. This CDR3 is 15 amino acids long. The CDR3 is CAISERGPGNQPQHF. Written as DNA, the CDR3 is TGTGCCATCAGTGAACGGGGTCCGGGCAATCAGCCCCAGCATTTT.

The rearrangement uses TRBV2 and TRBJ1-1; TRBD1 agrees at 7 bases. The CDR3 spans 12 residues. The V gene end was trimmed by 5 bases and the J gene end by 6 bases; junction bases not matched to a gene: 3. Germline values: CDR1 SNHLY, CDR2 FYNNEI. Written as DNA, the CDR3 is TGTGCCAGCAGTTCGGACAGGCCTGAAGCTTTCTTT. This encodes CASSSDRPEAFF.

The CDR3 nucleotides read TGTGCCAGCAGCCCAGGGCGCAACTATGGCTACACCTTC. Residues: CASSPGRNYGYTF. The chain combines TRBV6-6 with TRBJ1-2, with a possible D match to TRBD1 (5 bases). This CDR3 has 13 amino acids. With 6 bases removed from V and 2 bases from J, the gap between germline ends came to 10 bases. The germline CDR1 and CDR2 sequences are MNHNY and SVGAGI (reference sequence).